The rows below give T cell receptor beta chains drawn from one sample of a study of shared clonotypes between healthy human individuals. Only in-frame clones appear in the TCRdb table, and some are missing; sequencing was by immunoSEQ multiplex PCR. The table records roughly 2,000,000 clones, approximately 94% of them present only once. Material for sequencing was naive CD8+ T cells sorted from blood. The receptors shown here come from a man between 18 and 35 years old in good health. CDR3s include the opening cysteine and the closing phenylalanine or tryptophan.

V gene	J gene	CDR3 length	CDR3 protein
TRBV13	TRBJ2-3	12	CATRTGGDTQYF
TRBV4-2	TRBJ2-7	16	CASSQDPNGEDYEQYF
TRBV7-9	TRBJ1-1	15	CASSLDTGLNTEAFF
TRBV7-9	TRBJ2-3	16	CASSLPSGVSTDTQYF
TRBV10-1	TRBJ2-1	16	CASSESMGAPYNEQFF
TRBV30	TRBJ1-2	15	CAWRGTLGTLDGYTF
TRBV5-8	TRBJ2-3	16	CASSLAVGAFADTQYF
TRBV7-9	TRBJ2-7	11	CAVGTGNEQYF
TRBV2	TRBJ1-2	14	CASSEGQTYYGYTF
TRBV11-2	TRBJ2-5	15	CASSLFYTGLETQYF
TRBV7-7	TRBJ2-5	13	CASSLDGEETQYF
TRBV7-6	TRBJ2-7	14	CASSSSGQTYEQYF
TRBV15	TRBJ2-7	14	CATSSRQGIYEQYF
TRBV7-8	TRBJ2-1	17	CASSLVSSSRSYNEQFF
TRBV7-9	TRBJ2-2	16	CASSLIGGRNTGELFF
TRBV11-2	TRBJ2-7	15	CASSSATSGLYEQYF
TRBV6-6	TRBJ2-7	13	CAHSPGTTYEQYF
TRBV7-9	TRBJ2-5	15	CASSLAPGLTETQYF
TRBV5-5	TRBJ1-2	12	CASSLFTYGYTF
TRBV5-6	TRBJ2-3	13	CASSLGAADTQYF
TRBV5-6	TRBJ1-2	12	CASSLGAAGYTF
TRBV25-1	TRBJ2-1	16	CASSRSGAFGSNEQFF
TRBV4-1	TRBJ2-7	15	CASSQPGTAHHEQYF
TRBV27	TRBJ2-7	15	CASSLIRTGAYEQYF
TRBV6-5	TRBJ2-7	14	CASSYDTGGYEQYF
TRBV11-2	TRBJ1-1	15	CASSYHRDRGSVAFF
TRBV15	TRBJ2-3	12	CATSGSSDTQYF
TRBV21-1	TRBJ2-7	17	CASSKGLAGGECHEQYF
TRBV30	TRBJ1-4	13	CAWSYTMTEKLFF
TRBV4-1	TRBJ1-4	14	CASSQGGEREKLFF
TRBV5-6	TRBJ2-3	16	CASSSTSGMSTDTQYF
TRBV6-1	TRBJ1-5	16	CASSEPDRLARQPQHF
TRBV29-1	TRBJ2-2	12	CSGQGATGELFF
TRBV9	TRBJ2-1	16	CASSVGDFSSYNEQFF
TRBV28	TRBJ2-7	14	CASSPPGIKNEQYF